This paragraph reports one T cell receptor beta chain. Its antigen is unknown. Looked up from germline, CDR1 is LNHDA and CDR2 is SQIVND (reference sequence). This CDR3 contains 14 residues. Trimming removed 0 bases from V and 3 bases from J, with 8 bases in between. The data were obtained in a study of T cell responses to AZD1222 COVID-19 vaccine. Study results and caveats: Mostly white British, mostly female donors; authors suggested clonal diversity may be underestimated. Repertoires were obtained only post-peak T cell response.

Sequencing used immunoSEQ multiplex PCR; TCRdb keeps in-frame clones, though not all of them. This sample has about 100,000 clones; about 87% occur once, and the top ten carry roughly 2%. This receptor was identified in an adult in good health. The rearrangement joins TRBV19 to TRBJ1-1; a weak D match, TRBD1 (6 bases). Sequenced here: peripheral blood, sampled on day 0 of AZD1222 vaccination. The CDR3 coding sequence is TGTGCCAGTAGTATAGATCACAGGGACACTGAAGCTTTCTTT. Translated, it gives CASSIDHRDTEAFF.